These T cell receptor beta chains were read from a single sample in a study of T cell responses to AZD1222 COVID-19 vaccine. Sequencing used immunoSEQ multiplex PCR; TCRdb keeps in-frame clones, though not all of them. The data show 95,000 to 150,000 clones, about 90% seen once. The sequenced sample was peripheral blood, obtained on day 0 of AZD1222 vaccination. The receptors originated from an adult in good health. The CDR3 runs from the conserved cysteine through the conserved F or W. Fields, in order: clone size, J gene, CDR3 length, V gene, D gene, CDR3 DNA, CDR3 protein. The D gene is left open where the match is weak. The size of a clone is reported for some rows only, either as once, few or many, or as a class for expanded clones.

abundance: -; j_gene: TRBJ2-3; len: 14; v_gene: TRBV5-1; d_gene: TRBD1; CDR3nt: TGCGCCAGCAGCGTGGGACAGGACACAGATACGCAGTATTTT; CDR3aa: CASSVGQDTDTQYF
abundance: -; j_gene: TRBJ1-1; len: 15; v_gene: TRBV29-1; d_gene: -; CDR3nt: TGCAGCGTTGTGGTCGGCAGACAGATGAACACTGAAGCTTTCTTT; CDR3aa: CSVVVGRQMNTEAFF
abundance: -; j_gene: TRBJ1-2; len: 15; v_gene: TRBV14; d_gene: -; CDR3nt: TGTGCCAGCAGCCAGAACAGGGCGCGGGACTATGGCTACACCTTC; CDR3aa: CASSQNRARDYGYTF
abundance: -; j_gene: TRBJ2-6; len: 19; v_gene: TRBV5-1; d_gene: -; CDR3nt: TGCGCCAGCAGCTTTAGAATGAACAGTCGATCCTCTGGGGCCAACGTCCTGACTTTC; CDR3aa: CASSFRMNSRSSGANVLTF
abundance: -; j_gene: TRBJ1-1; len: 15; v_gene: TRBV21-1; d_gene: -; CDR3nt: TGTGCCAGCAGCAAAGGGACAGTGGAGAACACTGAAGCTTTCTTT; CDR3aa: CASSKGTVENTEAFF
abundance: -; j_gene: TRBJ1-3; len: 16; v_gene: TRBV2; d_gene: TRBD1; CDR3nt: TGTGCCAGCAGTGAAGCCCGGACAGGCGGTGGAAACACCATATATTTT; CDR3aa: CASSEARTGGGNTIYF
abundance: once; j_gene: TRBJ1-1; len: 13; v_gene: TRBV29-1; d_gene: -; CDR3nt: TGCAGCGTTGGCTCAGACAGCCTGAGAGAAGCTTTCTTT; CDR3aa: CSVGSDSLREAFF
abundance: -; j_gene: TRBJ1-3; len: 18; v_gene: TRBV18; d_gene: TRBD1; CDR3nt: TGTGCCAGCTCATCTATCAAGCCCGGGACAGGGGTCGGAAACACCATATATTTT; CDR3aa: CASSSIKPGTGVGNTIYF
abundance: -; j_gene: TRBJ2-7; len: 15; v_gene: TRBV4-1; d_gene: -; CDR3nt: TGCGCCAGCAGCCAAGAAAGGGACAACCTCTACGAGCAGTACTTC; CDR3aa: CASSQERDNLYEQYF
abundance: -; j_gene: TRBJ1-1; len: 14; v_gene: TRBV18; d_gene: -; CDR3nt: TGTGCCAGCTCAGGTCCGGCGTTGAACACTGAAGCTTTCTTT; CDR3aa: CASSGPALNTEAFF
abundance: -; j_gene: TRBJ1-2; len: 16; v_gene: TRBV6-5; d_gene: -; CDR3nt: TGTGCCAGCAGTTACTCCTCGAGCTCGGCAGGTTATGGCTACACCTTC; CDR3aa: CASSYSSSSAGYGYTF
abundance: -; j_gene: TRBJ1-2; len: 13; v_gene: TRBV10-3; d_gene: TRBD1; CDR3nt: TGTGCCATCAGAGGACAGGCTAACTATGGCTACACCTTC; CDR3aa: CAIRGQANYGYTF
abundance: -; j_gene: TRBJ1-1; len: 14; v_gene: TRBV2; d_gene: -; CDR3nt: TGTGCCAGCAGTGACCGGACGGTGAACACTGAAGCTTTCTTT; CDR3aa: CASSDRTVNTEAFF
abundance: once; j_gene: TRBJ2-1; len: 11; v_gene: TRBV20-1; d_gene: -; CDR3nt: TGCAGTGCTAGTAGGTCAGAAGAGCAGTTCTTC; CDR3aa: CSASRSEEQFF
abundance: -; j_gene: TRBJ2-7; len: 15; v_gene: TRBV5-1; d_gene: -; CDR3nt: TGCGCCAGCAGCTTGGGCAACACAGGGTATAACGAGCAGTACTTC; CDR3aa: CASSLGNTGYNEQYF
abundance: once; j_gene: TRBJ1-3; len: 15; v_gene: TRBV19; d_gene: -; CDR3nt: TGTGCCAGTAGGGAAATTGGAATTTCTGGAAACACCATATATTTT; CDR3aa: CASREIGISGNTIYF
abundance: -; j_gene: TRBJ2-5; len: 12; v_gene: TRBV7-9; d_gene: -; CDR3nt: TGTGCCAGCAGCTCGGGACTAGAGACCCAGTACTTC; CDR3aa: CASSSGLETQYF
abundance: -; j_gene: TRBJ1-4; len: 13; v_gene: TRBV19; d_gene: -; CDR3nt: TGTGCCAGTAGTATGACCCGCCGCGAAAAACTGTTTTTT; CDR3aa: CASSMTRREKLFF
abundance: -; j_gene: TRBJ1-2; len: 14; v_gene: TRBV6-6; d_gene: -; CDR3nt: TGTGCCAGCAGTTACTCCGGAGGGAAGTATGGCTACACCTTC; CDR3aa: CASSYSGGKYGYTF